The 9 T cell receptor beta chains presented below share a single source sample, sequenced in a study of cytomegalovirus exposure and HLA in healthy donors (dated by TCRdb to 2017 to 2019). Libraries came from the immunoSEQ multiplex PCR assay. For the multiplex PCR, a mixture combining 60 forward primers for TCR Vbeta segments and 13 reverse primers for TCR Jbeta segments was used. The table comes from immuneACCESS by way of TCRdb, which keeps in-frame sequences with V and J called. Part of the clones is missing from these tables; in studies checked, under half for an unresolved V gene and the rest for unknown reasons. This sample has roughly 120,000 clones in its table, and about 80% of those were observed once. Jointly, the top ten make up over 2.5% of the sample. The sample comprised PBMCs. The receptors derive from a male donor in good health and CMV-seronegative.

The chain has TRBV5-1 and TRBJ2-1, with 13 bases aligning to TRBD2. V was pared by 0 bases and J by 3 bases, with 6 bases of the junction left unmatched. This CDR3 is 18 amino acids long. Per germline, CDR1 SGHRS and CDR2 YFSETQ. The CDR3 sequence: CASSLVTSGGPFYNEQFF. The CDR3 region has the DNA TGCGCCAGCAGCTTGGTGACTAGCGGGGGGCCTTTCTACAATGAGCAGTTCTTC.

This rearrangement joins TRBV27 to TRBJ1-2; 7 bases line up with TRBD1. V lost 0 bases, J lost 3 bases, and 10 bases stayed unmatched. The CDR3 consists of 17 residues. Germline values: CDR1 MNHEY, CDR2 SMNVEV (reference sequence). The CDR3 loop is CASSLSDRERLDYGYTF. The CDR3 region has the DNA TGTGCCAGCAGTTTATCAGACAGGGAGCGATTAGACTATGGCTACACCTTC.

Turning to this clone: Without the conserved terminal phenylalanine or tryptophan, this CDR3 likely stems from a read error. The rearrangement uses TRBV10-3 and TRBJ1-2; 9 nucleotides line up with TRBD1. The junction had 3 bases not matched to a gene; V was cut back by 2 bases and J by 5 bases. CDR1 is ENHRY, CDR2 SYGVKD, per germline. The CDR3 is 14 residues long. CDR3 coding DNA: TGTGCCATCAGTGAGACAGGGGGCGATTATGGCTACACCCTC. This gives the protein CAISETGGDYGYTL.

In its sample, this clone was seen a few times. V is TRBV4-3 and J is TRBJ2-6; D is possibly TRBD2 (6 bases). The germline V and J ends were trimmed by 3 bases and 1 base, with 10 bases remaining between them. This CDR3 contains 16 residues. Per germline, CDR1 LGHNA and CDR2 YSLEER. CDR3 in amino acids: CASSQGGGSGANVLTF. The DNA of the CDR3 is TGCGCCAGCAGCCAGGGAGGAGGATCTGGGGCCAACGTCCTGACTTTC.

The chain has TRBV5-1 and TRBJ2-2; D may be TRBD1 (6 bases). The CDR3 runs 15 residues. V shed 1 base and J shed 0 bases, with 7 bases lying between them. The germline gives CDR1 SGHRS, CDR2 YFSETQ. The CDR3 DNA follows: TGCGCCAGCAGCTTGACAGGGACGAACACCGGGGAGCTGTTTTTT. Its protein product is CASSLTGTNTGELFF.

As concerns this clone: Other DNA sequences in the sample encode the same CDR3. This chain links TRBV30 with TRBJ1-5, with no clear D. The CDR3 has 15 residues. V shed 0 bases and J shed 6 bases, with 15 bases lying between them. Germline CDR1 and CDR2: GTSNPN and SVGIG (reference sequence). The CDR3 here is CAWSVNPQAGQPQHF. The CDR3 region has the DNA TGTGCCTGGAGTGTAAACCCGCAAGCCGGTCAGCCCCAGCATTTT. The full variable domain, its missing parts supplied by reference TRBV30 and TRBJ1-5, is SQTIHQWPATLVQPVGSPLSLECTVEGTSNPNLYWYRQAAGRGLQLLFYSVGIGQISSEVPQNLSASRPQDRQFILSSKKLLLSDSGFYLCAWSVNPQAGQPQHFGDGTRLSIL.

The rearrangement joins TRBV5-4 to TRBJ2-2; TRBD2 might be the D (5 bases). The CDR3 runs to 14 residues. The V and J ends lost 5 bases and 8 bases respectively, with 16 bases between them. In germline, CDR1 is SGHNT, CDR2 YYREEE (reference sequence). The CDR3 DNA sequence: TGTGCCAGCAGAGAAAGGAGGTTTGGGGGGGAGCTGTTTTTT. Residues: CASRERRFGGELFF.

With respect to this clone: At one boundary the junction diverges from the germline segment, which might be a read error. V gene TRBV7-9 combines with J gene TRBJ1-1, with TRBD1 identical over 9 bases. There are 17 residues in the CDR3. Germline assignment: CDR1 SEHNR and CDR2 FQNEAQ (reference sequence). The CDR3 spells CSSSPSQDRGMTTEAFF. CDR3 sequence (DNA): TGTTCCAGCAGCCCAAGCCAGGACAGGGGAATGACCACTGAAGCTTTCTTT.

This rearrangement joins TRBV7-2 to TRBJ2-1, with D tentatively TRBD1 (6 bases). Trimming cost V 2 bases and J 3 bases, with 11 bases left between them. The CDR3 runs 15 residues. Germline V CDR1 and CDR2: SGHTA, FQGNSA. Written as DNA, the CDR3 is TGTGCCAGCAGCTTACCGGGACAACGCTACAATGAGCAGTTCTTC. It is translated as CASSLPGQRYNEQFF.